This entry features one T cell receptor beta chain sequence. V shed 5 bases and J shed 5 bases, with 16 bases lying between them. CDR1 and CDR2 (germline): DFQATT, SNEGSKA (reference sequence). The CDR3 extends over 14 amino acids. TCRdb reprocessed the RT-PCR reads via MiXCR and lists one record per CDR3 protein. Of about 700,000 distinct CDR3 sequences in the sample, more than 13% were seen once. Sequencing was carried out using memory CD4+ T cells from blood. The sequence derives from a female donor in good health, serving as a healthy control. V usage is TRBV20-1 and J usage is TRBJ2-1; tentative D call: TRBD1 (6 bases). The CDR3 nucleotides are TGCAGTGCTGGTCGACAGGCGTATAACAATGAGCAGTTCTTC. Its translation is CSAGRQAYNNEQFF.